Listed below are T cell receptor beta chains from one sample, sequenced in a study of T-cell memory formation after mild COVID-19. TCRdb called the 5' RACE reads again in MiXCR, with one record for every CDR3 protein. The repertoire holds 150,000 or so distinct CDR3 sequences, with about 25% as singletons. Sequencing input: PBMCs or a T cell subset sorted from them (not recorded which). The source is an adult woman who had mild COVID-19 (a few samples of this study predate the infection). Cell type and time point are not known. Both conserved end residues are part of each CDR3. Each record gives: V gene, clone size, CDR3 protein. Size values are once, few and many counts, or a class for expanded clones, and some rows have none.

TRBV4-3 | . | CASSQLDYNEQFF
TRBV7-8 | . | CASSTTRQETQYF
TRBV7-9 | . | CASSPGLADADTQYF
TRBV12-3/TRBV12-4 | few | CASSPVGGTYEQYF
TRBV24-1 | . | CATSENRGGTEAFF
TRBV7-8 | few | CASRGAADSTDTQYF
TRBV21-1 | . | CARQAEAFF
TRBV9 | . | CASSNDRNRELFF
TRBV9 | few | CASSVENSWYEQYF
TRBV9 | . | CASSVGDRGSYEQYF